This T cell receptor beta chain derives from a study of identical twins (dated by TCRdb to 2016 to 2017). Regarding the study in general: To test whether fetal clonotypes persist, the study used deep sequencing on TCR alpha and beta repertoires from monozygotic twins, unrelated adults of various ages, and cord blood. Replicate twin experiments were performed at different times using different library preparation protocols to rule out contamination. What the study reported, not specific to this receptor: The excess sharing between twins in beta out-of-frame sequences was weaker because fewer shared sequences reduced the signal-to-noise ratio. In monozygotic twins, recombination models systematically underestimated out-of-frame TCR alpha sharing, but the models matched the sharing seen between unrelated individuals. Abundant cord blood beta clonotypes had fewer insertions, young adult naive repertoires showed a similar but weaker trend, and memory repertoires showed no such trend. Out-of-frame TCR alpha sequences shared between twins showed an excess of low generation-probability sequences compared with coincidental sharing between unrelated individuals. Zero-insertion analyses could be partly confounded by invariant T cells such as MAIT and iNKT, although diverse VJ usage argued against such confounding for most clonotypes. Because the same donors could not be followed over many years, the conclusions relied on cross-sectional statistical analysis.

Sequences SGHDN (CDR1) and FVKESK (CDR2) are obtained from the germline V gene. Trimming at the junction amounts to 2 bases on V and 4 bases on J, and the germline ends lie 9 bases apart. From cysteine to phenylalanine, the CDR3 is 13 amino acids long. The entry retains the CDR3 DNA only, 39 bases that are in frame from base 1. In regard to this clonotype: Its antigen remains unidentified. Per-base qualities were not stored, and no clone one base away is much larger.

Only healthy Caucasian donors were included. The twin cohort consisted of three pairs of female monozygotic twins, all aged roughly 18 to 29 years. CD4+ and CD8+ T cell populations were isolated with positive isolation kits from Invitrogen. The library was generated by 5' RACE. Data came from an Illumina HiSeq 2000. A universal primer binding site was added through template switching, and the final cDNA carried a unique molecular identifier so that TCR cDNA molecules could be counted accurately. Specific primers in the conserved constant-segment region were used to synthesize first-strand cDNA for TCR alpha and beta chains. Each cDNA library was double barcoded, with a SMART-Mk sample barcode plus Illumina barcodes, to control for contamination. TruSeq adapter sequences and Illumina sample barcodes were added in two successive PCR steps. The Illumina HiSeq platform was used with custom primers to sequence TCR alpha and beta cDNA libraries. The authors' pipeline ran thus. Unique molecular identifiers were extracted from raw reads with MiGEC, and CDR3 positions were determined with MiXCR. Recombination models were inferred per individual with the repgenHMM and IGoR tools using an EM algorithm. Shared clonotype analysis was performed with the tcR package in R, normalizing sharing by the product of cloneset sizes. To study raw recombination free of thymic and clonal selection effects, out-of-frame nonproductive sequences were analyzed. Using fastp trimming at Q25 and MiXCR clonotype assembly, TCRdb reanalyzed the public sequencing data and kept in-frame beta chains. Each entry is one CDR3 protein sequence, shown with its most common DNA and genes. TCRdb assigned the V and J calls; the authors' analysis was not used. Here the sample has around 490,000 distinct CDR3 sequences; around 15% occur a single time. Approximately 0.98% of the sample lies in the top ten.

These data were also reused for a study on yellow fever vaccine responses in identical twins. The second study, in turn, reports: The T cell response to vaccination in identical twins was reported by the authors to appear partly convergent and partly personalized. In the study, vaccine-responding T cell clones were precisely tracked in identical twins.

This receptor was obtained from a woman aged 18 to 35 in good health. This receptor chain uses TRBV14 and TRBJ2-7; too little of a D gene remains to name it. The sample was CD4+ T cells sorted from blood. The DNA sequence follows: TGTGCCAGCAGCCAATCCTTAACATACGAGCAGTACTTC. The translation is CASSQSLTYEQYF.